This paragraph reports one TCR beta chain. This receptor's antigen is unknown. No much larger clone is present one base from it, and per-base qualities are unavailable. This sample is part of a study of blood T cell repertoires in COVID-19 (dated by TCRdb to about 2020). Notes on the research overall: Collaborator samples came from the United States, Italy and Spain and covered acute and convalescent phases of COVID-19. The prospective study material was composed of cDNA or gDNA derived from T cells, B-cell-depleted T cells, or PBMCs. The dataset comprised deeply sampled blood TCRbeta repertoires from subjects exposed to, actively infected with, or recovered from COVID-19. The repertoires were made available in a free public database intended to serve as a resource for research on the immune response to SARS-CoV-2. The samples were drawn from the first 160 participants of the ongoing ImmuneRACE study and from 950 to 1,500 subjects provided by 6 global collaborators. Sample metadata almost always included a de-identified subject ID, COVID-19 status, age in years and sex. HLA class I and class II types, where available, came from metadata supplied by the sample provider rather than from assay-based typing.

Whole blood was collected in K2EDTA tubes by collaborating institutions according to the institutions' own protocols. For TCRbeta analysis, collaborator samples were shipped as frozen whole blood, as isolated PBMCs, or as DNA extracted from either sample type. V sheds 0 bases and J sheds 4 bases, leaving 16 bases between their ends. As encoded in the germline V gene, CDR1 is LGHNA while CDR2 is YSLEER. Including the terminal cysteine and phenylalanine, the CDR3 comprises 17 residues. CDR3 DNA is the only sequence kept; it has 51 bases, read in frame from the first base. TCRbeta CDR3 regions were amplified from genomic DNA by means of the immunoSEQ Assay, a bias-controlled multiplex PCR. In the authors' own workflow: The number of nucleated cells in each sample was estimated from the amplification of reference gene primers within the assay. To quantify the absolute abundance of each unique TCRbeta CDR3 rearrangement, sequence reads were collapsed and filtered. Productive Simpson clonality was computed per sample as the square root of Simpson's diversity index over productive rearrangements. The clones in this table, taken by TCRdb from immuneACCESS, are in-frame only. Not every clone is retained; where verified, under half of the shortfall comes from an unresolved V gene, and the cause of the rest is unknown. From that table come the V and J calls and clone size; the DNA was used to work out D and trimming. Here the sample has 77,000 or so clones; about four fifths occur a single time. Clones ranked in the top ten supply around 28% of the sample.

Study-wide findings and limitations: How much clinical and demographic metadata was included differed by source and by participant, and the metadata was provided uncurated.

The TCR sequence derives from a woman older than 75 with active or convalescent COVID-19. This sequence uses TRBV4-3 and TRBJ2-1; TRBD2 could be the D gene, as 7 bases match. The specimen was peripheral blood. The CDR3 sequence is CASSQDWGLAVYNEQFF. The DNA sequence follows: TGCGCCAGCAGCCAAGATTGGGGGCTAGCGGTTTACAATGAGCAGTTCTTC.